This TCR beta chain came from a study of blood T cells in healthy people across ages. Whole-study results and caveats: Since the PBMCs were unsorted, naive and antigen-experienced cells could not be conclusively compared.

This clonotype was detected only a few times. Its antigen is still unknown. V was pared by 6 bases and J by 5 bases, with 4 bases of the junction left unmatched. The CDR3 spans 14 residues. The germline V gene encodes CDR1 SNHLY and CDR2 FYNNEI. Peripheral blood from each donor was collected in a volume of about 9.9 milliliters. Combining a sample-barcoded 5' primer with a J-beta primer mix, a second PCR ran for 7 to 11 cycles. TCRdb called the 5' RACE reads again in MiXCR, with one record for every CDR3 protein. Among about 1.8 million distinct CDR3 sequences listed, about 50% were seen once. This rearrangement joins TRBV2 to TRBJ2-4, with 10 bases identical to TRBD1. The sample comprised blood. This sequence was found in a woman in her 40s in good health. CDR3 sequence: CASRAGTGENIQYF. The CDR3 region has the DNA TGTGCCAGCAGGGCCGGGACAGGGGAAAACATTCAGTACTTC.